The 11 T cell receptor beta chains below come from one sample, sequenced in a study of cytomegalovirus exposure and HLA in healthy donors. Researchers ran the PCR with 60 Vbeta and 13 Jbeta primers. The method was immunoSEQ multiplex PCR; TCRdb's version includes in-frame clones alone and lacks a portion of them. The table lists about 190,000 clones, approximately 80% of them singletons, with 13% to 15% in the top ten. Sequenced material: PBMCs. These TCRs come from a woman in her 30s in good health and CMV-seropositive.

The sample holds one count of this clone. The V gene is TRBV29-1, the J gene TRBJ2-1; TRBD2 might be the D (5 bases). Trimming shortened V by 2 bases and J by 8 bases, and 16 bases separated the two germline ends. Per the germline V gene, CDR1 is SQVTM and CDR2 is ANQGSEA. The CDR3 sequence is 14 residues long. The CDR3 sequence is CSVEPVGSVDEQFF. The CDR3 nucleotides are TGCAGCGTTGAACCCGTTGGTAGCGTCGATGAGCAGTTCTTC.

The J gene is TRBJ1-1, the V gene TRBV6-1, with 9 positions matching TRBD1. Germline V gene sequence: CDR1 MNHNS, CDR2 SASEGT. V dropped 8 bases and J dropped 1; count of bases not matched to a gene: 5. This CDR3 has 14 amino acids. CDR3 nucleotide sequence: TGTGCCAGCCGACAGGGGGGCGAGAACACTGAAGCTTTCTTT. Its protein product is CASRQGGENTEAFF.

This clone came up once. The J gene is TRBJ1-5, the V gene TRBV2, with TRBD1 matching 8 bases. The CDR3 is made up of 15 amino acids. The trim removed 7 bases at V and 7 bases at J, leaving 12 bases unmatched. CDR1 is SNHLY, CDR2 FYNNEI, per germline. The CDR3 region is CASTRGQGARQPQHF. CDR3 DNA: TGTGCCAGCACCCGAGGGCAGGGGGCAAGACAGCCCCAGCATTTT.

The V call is TRBV28, the J call TRBJ1-2; TRBD1 matches 9 bases. Looked up from germline, CDR1 is MDHEN and CDR2 is SYDVKM. The CDR3 sequence is 16 residues long. Losses at the gene ends were 4 bases for V and 6 bases for J; bases not matched to a gene: 12. In DNA form, the CDR3 reads TGTGCCAGCAGTTCACCCCTCGGGACAGGGAGGAATGGCTACACCTTC. Translated: CASSSPLGTGRNGYTF.

The V and J genes are TRBV9 and TRBJ2-7; TRBD1 aligns across 7 bases. V shed 3 bases and J 1 base; nucleotides not matched to a gene: 4. Germline-derived CDR1 and CDR2 are SGDLS and YYNGEE. This CDR3 is 14 amino acids long. The DNA of the CDR3 is TGTGCCAGCAGCGAATCAGGGGGTTCCTACGAGCAGTACTTC. This codes for CASSESGGSYEQYF.

J is TRBJ2-7 and V is TRBV5-6; the match to TRBD1 covers 9 bases. This CDR3 contains 16 residues. The V segment lost 3 bases and the J segment 3 bases; nucleotides outside the gene matches: 10. The germline CDR1 and CDR2 sequences are SGHDT and YYEEEE. DNA of the CDR3: TGTGCCAGCAGCTCGTTGGGGACAGGGCGGGACTACGAGCAGTACTTC. Protein sequence: CASSSLGTGRDYEQYF.

The chain joins TRBV30 to TRBJ2-7; no clear D. This CDR3 region has 12 residues. Trimming pared 0 bases from V and 3 bases from J, leaving 6 bases between. Germline values: CDR1 GTSNPN, CDR2 SVGIG (reference sequence). The CDR3 loop is CAWSVYFYEQYF. CDR3 coding DNA: TGTGCCTGGAGTGTTTATTTCTACGAGCAGTACTTC. The entire variable domain, with the rest obtained from reference TRBV30 and TRBJ2-7, is as follows: SQTIHQWPATLVQPVGSPLSLECTVEGTSNPNLYWYRQAAGRGLQLLFYSVGIGQISSEVPQNLSASRPQDRQFILSSKKLLLSDSGFYLCAWSVYFYEQYFGPGTRLTVT.

V gene TRBV28 combines with J gene TRBJ1-1; TRBD1 is a possible D gene (6 bases). Trimming took 3 bases from V and 1 from J, leaving 9 bases between them. The CDR3 has 14 residues. CDR1 MDHEN and CDR2 SYDVKM come from the germline V gene. The CDR3 bases are TGTGCCAGCAGTTTTCACAGGGAGAACACTGAAGCTTTCTTT. This codes for CASSFHRENTEAFF.

This sequence joins TRBV27 and TRBJ1-1; possible D gene TRBD1, 5 bases. CDR1 MNHEY and CDR2 SMNVEV come from the germline V gene (reference sequence). Trimming took 8 bases from V and 0 from J, leaving 16 bases between them. The CDR3 is made up of 15 amino acids. This chain's CDR3 is CASRKGRYMNTEAFF. The CDR3 DNA sequence: TGTGCCAGCCGAAAGGGGCGGTACATGAACACTGAAGCTTTCTTT.

The V gene is TRBV28, the J gene TRBJ2-1, with 7 bases that match TRBD2. CDR3 length equals 15 residues. In germline, CDR1 is MDHEN, CDR2 SYDVKM. J gave up 8 bases and V 5 bases, and 12 bases lay outside the gene matches. The CDR3 sequence is CASSPVAGRRDEQFF. The CDR3 nucleotides are TGTGCCAGCAGTCCAGTAGCGGGCCGGAGGGATGAGCAGTTCTTC.

The chain couples TRBV4-2 to TRBJ2-7; a weak D match, TRBD1 (6 bases). Trimming removed 0 bases from V and 1 base from J, with 22 bases in between. This CDR3 comprises 19 residues. Germline CDR1 reads LGHNA; CDR2 reads YNFKEQ. The DNA for the CDR3 is TGTGCCAGCAGCCAAGACAGGAGGTTAGGGCAGGGGCCTTCCTACGAGCAGTACTTC. Translating it yields CASSQDRRLGQGPSYEQYF.